Listed below are T cell receptor beta chains from one sample, sequenced in a study of control samples from healthy donors and cancer patients. Produced via immunoSEQ multiplex PCR; TCRdb's table is partial and in-frame only. The sample lists about 92,000 clones; approximately 82% were seen once. The sample taken for sequencing was blood. The receptors come from a woman aged 60-75 years in good health. The CDR3 runs from the conserved cysteine through the conserved F or W.

>15|TRBV24-1
CATSDKATAKNIQYF
>15|TRBV7-9
CASSLGALEIYEQYF
>11|TRBV6-6
CASSYRGGYTF
>15|TRBV5-5
CASSLGQATIYGYTF
>13|TRBV10-2
CASKGRPNSPLHF
>14|TRBV7-6
CASSPSGVQDEQYF
>16|TRBV6-2/TRBV6-3
CASSWLSQRSNQPQHF
>16|TRBV18
CASSPPGVAGGREQYF
>13|TRBV6-5
CASSTTGAVEQYF
>16|TRBV28
CASSFLGGFGNQPQHF
>17|TRBV7-2
CASSTPRGGVWIETQYF
>14|TRBV6-2/TRBV6-3
CASSQQGYNYGYTF
>16|TRBV5-1
CASRLLLLGDQETQYF
>13|TRBV3-1/TRBV3-2
CASRVTGVDIQYF
>18|TRBV19
CASSPLTGGAFMNTEAFF
>11|TRBV20-1
CSAGPGQPQHF
>11|TRBV5-1
CASRTRGQAFF
>15|TRBV9
CASSASSAGDSPLHF
>15|TRBV18
CASSLRTGGDSPLHF
>12|TRBV6-5
CASGQPWETQYF
>14|TRBV24-1
CATSDPREGTTQYF
>14|TRBV27
CASRRNTRDYGYTF
>11|TRBV2
CASSREGGYTF
>15|TRBV19
CASSIAGNPGNTIYF
>14|TRBV5-1
CASSLGLAGGDQYF
>14|TRBV7-2
CASSLAGADQPQHF
>12|TRBV6-5
CASSLRRDIQYF
>16|TRBV28
CASSSTPGQQNTEAFF
>15|TRBV27
CASSLSSSGGYEQYF
>13|TRBV6-5
CASRNRASTEAFF
>14|TRBV3-1/TRBV3-2
CASSDSGLAGELFF
>12|TRBV10-1
CASSEPGYEQYF
>14|TRBV5-1
CASSEVAGEYEQFF
>14|TRBV12-5
CASGYGEKRDGYTF
>15|TRBV12-5
CASGLEGAVGGELFF
>13|TRBV6-2/TRBV6-3
CASSRDRGSGAFF
>14|TRBV3-1/TRBV3-2
CASSQEVSSNEQFF
>17|TRBV24-1
CATSDPQGARDNQPQHF